This T cell receptor beta chain was sequenced in a study of cytomegalovirus exposure and HLA in healthy donors. With 9 bases clipped from V and 2 bases from J, the junction kept 7 bases outside the gene matches. The CDR3 loop spans 14 amino acids. Germline assignment: CDR1 WNHNN and CDR2 SYGVQD (reference sequence). PCR amplification relied on 60 Vbeta primers (plus 13 Jbeta primers). The protocol was immunoSEQ multiplex PCR, while the TCRdb copy is restricted to in-frame clones and leaves out a portion. The table shows some 130,000 clones, with about 80% occurring only once. This chain uses TRBV10-1 with TRBJ2-3; TRBD1 aligns across 8 bases. The sequence was obtained from a boy younger than 10 in good health and CMV-seronegative. Sequencing input: PBMCs. The CDR3 nucleotides are TGCGCCAGGTTCGGACAGGGTAACACAGATACGCAGTATTTT. The encoded protein is CARFGQGNTDTQYF.